The present entry profiles one TCR beta chain with its context. No antigen is known for it. Within the sample, other DNA sequences also encode this same CDR3. This specimen comes from a study of shared clonotypes between healthy human individuals. The naive CD8 subset, CD45RO-negative cells positively selected for CCR7, excluded terminally differentiated effector memory CD45RA+ cells. Whole-study results and caveats: A handful of donors held about 5% of naive CD4 clonotypes in common.

Researchers divided each subset's genomic DNA evenly across several immunoSEQ plates. The data were produced by immunoSEQ multiplex PCR, yet TCRdb's version contains in-frame clones alone and is incomplete. The data contain about 2 million clones, around 96% of them singletons. The sequence derives from a young man in good health. What was sequenced was naive CD8+ T cells sorted from blood.

This CDR3 is CASSLSGRTYEQYF. The CDR3 bases are TGTGCCAGCAGTTTATCGGGCAGGACCTACGAGCAGTACTTC. This chain joins TRBV27 and TRBJ2-7; no reliable D call. CDR1 and CDR2 (germline): MNHEY, SMNVEV (reference sequence). CDR3 length equals 14 residues. V lost 0 bases, J lost 2 bases, and 8 bases lay in between.